This T cell receptor beta chain was profiled in a study of PD-1 blockade in classical Hodgkin lymphoma. Study observations and caveats: The drivers behind the repertoire differences, possibly disease activity or prior therapy, remain undefined.

Concerning this clone itself: What it binds is not known.

Assay: immunoSEQ multiplex PCR; the TCRdb copy retains only in-frame clones and omits some. The table has 40,000 to 45,000 clones, over 55% seen once. The CDR3 consists of 16 residues. The ends were cut back, 4 bases at V and 0 bases at J, with 17 bases in the middle. Germline loops: CDR1 SGDLS, CDR2 YYNGEE. Relapse after autologous stem cell transplantation occurred in every patient, and brentuximab vedotin exposure varied. The source was peripheral blood mononuclear cells (PBMCs), collected at baseline. The source of this sequence is a human donor with classical Hodgkin lymphoma. This chain links TRBV9 with TRBJ2-7; tentative D call: TRBD1 (6 bases). The chain's CDR3 is CASSPETGLSSYEQYF. The CDR3 DNA sequence: TGTGCCAGCAGCCCAGAGACAGGCTTGAGCTCCTACGAGCAGTACTTC.